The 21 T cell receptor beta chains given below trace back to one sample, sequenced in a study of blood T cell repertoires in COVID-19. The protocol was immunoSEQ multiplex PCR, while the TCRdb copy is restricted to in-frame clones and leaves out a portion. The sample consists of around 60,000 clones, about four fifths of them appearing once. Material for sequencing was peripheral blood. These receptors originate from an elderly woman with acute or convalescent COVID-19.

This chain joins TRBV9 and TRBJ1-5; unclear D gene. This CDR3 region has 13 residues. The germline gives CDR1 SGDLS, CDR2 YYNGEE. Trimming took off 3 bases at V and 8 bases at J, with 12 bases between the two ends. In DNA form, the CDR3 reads TGTGCCAGCAGCGCCCTCCCCGGGGAGCCCCAGCATTTT. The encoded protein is CASSALPGEPQHF.

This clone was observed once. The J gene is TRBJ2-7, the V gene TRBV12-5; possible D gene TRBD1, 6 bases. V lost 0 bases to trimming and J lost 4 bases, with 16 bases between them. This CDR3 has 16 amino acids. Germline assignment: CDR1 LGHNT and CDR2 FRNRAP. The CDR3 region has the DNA TGTGCTAGTGGTTTGGTACAGCCAGGGGCCTTATACGAGCAGTACTTC. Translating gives CASGLVQPGALYEQYF.

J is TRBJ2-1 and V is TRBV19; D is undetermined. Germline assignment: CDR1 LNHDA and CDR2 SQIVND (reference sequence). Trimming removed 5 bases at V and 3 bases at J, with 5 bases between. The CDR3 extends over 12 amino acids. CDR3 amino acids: CASSAYYNEQFF. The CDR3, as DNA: TGTGCCAGTAGTGCCTACTACAATGAGCAGTTCTTC.

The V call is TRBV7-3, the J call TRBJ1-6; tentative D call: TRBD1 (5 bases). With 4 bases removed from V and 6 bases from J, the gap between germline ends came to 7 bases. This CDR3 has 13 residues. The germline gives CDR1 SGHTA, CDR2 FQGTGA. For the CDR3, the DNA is TGTGCCAGCAGCTCCGACAGTAATTCACCCCTCCACTTT. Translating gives CASSSDSNSPLHF.

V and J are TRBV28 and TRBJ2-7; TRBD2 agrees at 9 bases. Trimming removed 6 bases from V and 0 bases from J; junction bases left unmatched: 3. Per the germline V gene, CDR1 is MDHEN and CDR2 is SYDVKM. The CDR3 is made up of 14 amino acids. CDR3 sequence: CASRSSGSSYEQYF. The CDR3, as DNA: TGTGCCAGCAGGAGTAGCGGGAGCTCCTACGAGCAGTACTTC.

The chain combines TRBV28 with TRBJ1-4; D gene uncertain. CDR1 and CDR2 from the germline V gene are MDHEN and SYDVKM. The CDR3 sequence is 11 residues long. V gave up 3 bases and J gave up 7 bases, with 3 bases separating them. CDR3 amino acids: CASSFSEKLFF. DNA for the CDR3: TGTGCCAGCAGTTTTAGTGAAAAACTGTTTTTT.

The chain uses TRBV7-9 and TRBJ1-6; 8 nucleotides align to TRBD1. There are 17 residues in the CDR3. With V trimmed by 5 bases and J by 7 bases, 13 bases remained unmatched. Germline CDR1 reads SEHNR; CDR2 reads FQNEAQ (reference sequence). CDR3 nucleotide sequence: TGTGCCAGCAGCACCCTAGGGCGACAGGGGCTCAATTCACCCCTCCACTTT. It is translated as CASSTLGRQGLNSPLHF. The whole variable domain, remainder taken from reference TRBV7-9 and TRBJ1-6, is DTGVSQNPRHKITKRGQNVTFRCDPISEHNRLYWYRQTLGQGPEFLTYFQNEAQLEKSRLLSDRFSAERPKGSFSTLEIQRTEQGDSAMYLCASSTLGRQGLNSPLHFGNGTRLTVT.

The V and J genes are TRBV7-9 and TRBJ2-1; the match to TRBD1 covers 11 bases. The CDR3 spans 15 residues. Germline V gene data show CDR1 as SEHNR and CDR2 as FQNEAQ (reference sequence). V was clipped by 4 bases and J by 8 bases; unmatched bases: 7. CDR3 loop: CASSSGQGADDEQFF. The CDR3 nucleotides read TGTGCCAGCAGCTCAGGACAGGGGGCTGACGATGAGCAGTTCTTC.

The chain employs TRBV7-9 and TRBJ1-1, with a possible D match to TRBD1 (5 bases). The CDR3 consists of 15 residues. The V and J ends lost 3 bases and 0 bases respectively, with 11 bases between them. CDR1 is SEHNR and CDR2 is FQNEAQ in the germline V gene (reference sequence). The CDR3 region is CASSFSGRVNTEAFF. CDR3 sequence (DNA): TGTGCCAGCAGCTTCTCGGGCAGGGTGAACACTGAAGCTTTCTTT.

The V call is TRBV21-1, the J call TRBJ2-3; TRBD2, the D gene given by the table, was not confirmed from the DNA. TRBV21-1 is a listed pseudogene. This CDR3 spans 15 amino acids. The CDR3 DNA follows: TGTGCCAGCAGCAAAGAAAGACTAGCGGGAGGGCCCGCGTATTTT. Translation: CASSKERLAGGPAYF.

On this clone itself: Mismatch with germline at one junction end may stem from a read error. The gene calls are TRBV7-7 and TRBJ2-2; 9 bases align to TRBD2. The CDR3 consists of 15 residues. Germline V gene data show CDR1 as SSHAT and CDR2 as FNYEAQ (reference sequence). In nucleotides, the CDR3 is TGTGCTAGCAACCGACTAGCGGCTGGGGCCGGGGAGCTGTTTTTT. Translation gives CASNRLAAGAGELFF.

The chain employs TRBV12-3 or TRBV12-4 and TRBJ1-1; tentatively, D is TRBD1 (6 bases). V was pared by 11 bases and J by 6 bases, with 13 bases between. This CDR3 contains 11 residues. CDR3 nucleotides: TGTGCCGCCTCCAGGGGCTCTGAAGCTTTCTTT. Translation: CAASRGSEAFF.

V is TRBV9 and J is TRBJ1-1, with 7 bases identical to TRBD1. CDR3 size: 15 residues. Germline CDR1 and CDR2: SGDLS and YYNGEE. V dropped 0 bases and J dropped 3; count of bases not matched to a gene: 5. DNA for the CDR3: TGTGCCAGCAGCGTAGAGGGGGCAGGGGACACTGAAGCTTTCTTT. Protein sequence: CASSVEGAGDTEAFF.

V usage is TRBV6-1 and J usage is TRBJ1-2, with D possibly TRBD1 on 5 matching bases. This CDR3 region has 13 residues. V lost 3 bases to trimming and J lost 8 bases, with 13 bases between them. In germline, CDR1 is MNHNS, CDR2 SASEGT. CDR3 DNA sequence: TGTGCCAGCAGTGATTTCAGGGCGGGGGGCTACACCTTC. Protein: CASSDFRAGGYTF.

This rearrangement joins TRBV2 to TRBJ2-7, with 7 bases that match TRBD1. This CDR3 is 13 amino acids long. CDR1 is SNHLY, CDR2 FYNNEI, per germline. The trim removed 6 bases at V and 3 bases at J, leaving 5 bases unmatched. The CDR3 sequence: CASRAGTVYEQYF. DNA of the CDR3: TGTGCCAGCAGGGCCGGGACAGTCTACGAGCAGTACTTC.

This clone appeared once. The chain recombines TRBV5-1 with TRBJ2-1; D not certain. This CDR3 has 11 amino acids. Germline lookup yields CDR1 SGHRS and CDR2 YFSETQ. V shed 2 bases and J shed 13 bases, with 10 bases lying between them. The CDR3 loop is CASSLNREQFF. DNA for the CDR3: TGCGCCAGCAGCTTAAACCGAGAACAGTTCTTC.

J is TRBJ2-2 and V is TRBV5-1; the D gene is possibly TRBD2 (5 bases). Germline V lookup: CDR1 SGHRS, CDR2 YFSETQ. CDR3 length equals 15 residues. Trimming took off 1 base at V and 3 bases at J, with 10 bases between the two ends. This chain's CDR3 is CASSLLRAYTGELFF. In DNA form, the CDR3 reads TGCGCCAGCAGCTTGCTGAGGGCGTACACCGGGGAGCTGTTTTTT.

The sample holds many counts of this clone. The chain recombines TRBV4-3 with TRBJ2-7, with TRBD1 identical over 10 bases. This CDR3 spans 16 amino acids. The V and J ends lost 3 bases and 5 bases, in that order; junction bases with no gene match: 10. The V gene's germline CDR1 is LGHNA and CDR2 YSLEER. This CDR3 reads CASSHGTGTGVDEQYF. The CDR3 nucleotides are TGCGCCAGCAGCCACGGTACCGGGACAGGGGTTGACGAGCAGTACTTC.

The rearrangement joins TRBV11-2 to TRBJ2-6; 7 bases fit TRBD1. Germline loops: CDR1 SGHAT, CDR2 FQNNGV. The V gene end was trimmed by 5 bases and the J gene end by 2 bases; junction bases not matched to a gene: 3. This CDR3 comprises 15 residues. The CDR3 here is CASSEQGAGANVLTF. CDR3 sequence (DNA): TGTGCCAGCAGCGAGCAGGGGGCTGGGGCCAACGTCCTGACTTTC.

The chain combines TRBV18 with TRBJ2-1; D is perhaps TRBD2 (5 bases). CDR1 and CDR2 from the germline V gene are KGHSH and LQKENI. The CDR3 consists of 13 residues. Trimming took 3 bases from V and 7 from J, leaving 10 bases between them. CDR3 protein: CASSPLLVNEQFF. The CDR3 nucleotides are TGTGCCAGCTCACCGCTACTAGTGAATGAGCAGTTCTTC.

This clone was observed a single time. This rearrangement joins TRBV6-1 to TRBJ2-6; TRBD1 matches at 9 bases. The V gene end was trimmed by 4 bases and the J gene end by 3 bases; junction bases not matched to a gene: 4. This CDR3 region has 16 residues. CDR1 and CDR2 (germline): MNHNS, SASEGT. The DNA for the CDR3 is TGTGCCAGCAGTGCCGGGACAGGGAGTGGGGCCAACGTCCTGACTTTC. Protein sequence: CASSAGTGSGANVLTF.